This section outlines one T cell receptor (beta chain) sequence together with its context. The antigen this receptor binds is unknown. It has no much larger one-base neighbor in the sample; base qualities were not kept. The sample originates from a study of T cell responses to AZD1222 COVID-19 vaccine (dated by TCRdb to the early 2020s). Context from the whole study: AZD1222 recipients given second doses at about 4 weeks or at about 12 weeks were pooled, since spike-specific TCR depth and breadth were not found to differ between the two schedules. A total of 230 or so trial participants underwent TCR sequencing, of whom about 210 received two doses of AZD1222 and some 26 received two doses of the MenACWY control vaccine. Trial participants were enrolled by age into subgroups of 18-55, 56-69 and 70-plus years, and roughly 160, 29 and 62 TCR-sequenced participants, respectively, were included in these subgroups.

Cut back by 0 bases and 1 base, the V and J ends lie 9 bases apart. The germline V gene (reference sequence) yields SEHNR for CDR1 and FQNEAQ for CDR2. From the cysteine up to the phenylalanine, the CDR3 has a length of 15 residues. Only CDR3 DNA is held: 45 bases, read in frame from base 1. General conclusions and limits of the study: After two AZD1222 doses, both the breadth and the depth of spike-specific TCRs were significantly higher than at day 0 and than in MenACWY recipients. Epitopes outside the regions mutated in the B.1.351 and B.1.1.7 variants were reportedly recognized by nearly half of the unique spike-specific TCRs. Participants were mostly white British and included more females than males, and it was suggested by the authors that clonal diversity may have been underestimated. The whole spike protein was spanned by vaccine-associated CD4 TCRs, and dominant responses were seen in regions 160-218 and 743-854. Conclusions about previously exposed vaccinees are limited because only six or seven AZD1222 recipients were SARS-CoV-2 seropositive at baseline. Because no day 14 peak-response samples were available, repertoires were characterized only after the peak T cell response. In the small 56-69-year group, the increase in depth fell short of significance, most likely because of low power.

The time point label, as the study defines it: baseline before first vaccination. Samples from vaccinated people were obtained from the UK trials COV001 and COV002, which included a single-blind randomized controlled phase 2/3 trial of AZD1222 (ChAdOx1 nCoV-19) in healthy adults. For TCRbeta chain sequencing, PBMC samples were collected from trial participants at day 0 and at day 28 after the second dose. The CDR3 regions of human TCRbeta chains were analyzed by immunosequencing. Per the authors' processing: TCRs in the repertoires were matched against a reference library of SARS-CoV-2-specific TCRs that had been generated with the MIRA antigen-specificity platform. Breadth was defined as the fraction of unique TCRs that were SARS-CoV-2-associated. Depth was defined as the fraction of total T cells that were SARS-CoV-2-associated. Using the MIRA data, each spike-specific TCR was assigned both to the spike region to which the TCR was reactive and to a CD4 or CD8 class. Log10-transformed breadth and depth values were compared by one-way ANOVA with Sidak's multiple comparisons tests. This is the immuneACCESS table as TCRdb keeps it, with only in-frame sequences that have V and J called. A part of the clones is gone; compared with another copy, unresolved V genes explain less than half, and the rest is unexplained. That table gives V, J and clone size, and the DNA gave D and trimming. Counted in this sample were approximately 89,000 clones; about 92% of them appeared once. The ten most abundant clones make up 5.2% of the sample.

Sequences were derived from peripheral blood, sampled on day 0 of AZD1222 vaccination. The chain uses TRBV7-9 and TRBJ2-5; confidence is insufficient to name the D gene. This TCR was recovered from an adult in good health. DNA sequence: TGTGCCAGCAGCTTAGCGGTGGGCAGCCAAGAGACCCAGTACTTC. Translated, this is CASSLAVGSQETQYF. Supplemented by the reference TRBV7-9 and TRBJ2-5 proteins around the CDR3, the complete variable domain is DTGVSQNPRHKITKRGQNVTFRCDPISEHNRLYWYRQTLGQGPEFLTYFQNEAQLEKSRLLSDRFSAERPKGSFSTLEIQRTEQGDSAMYLCASSLAVGSQETQYFGPGTRLLVL.